This T cell receptor beta chain derives from a study of spatial heterogeneity in lung cancer (dated by TCRdb to about 2019). Context from the whole study: Beta-chain transcripts were consistently detected in greater numbers than alpha-chain transcripts, which likely reflected higher beta-chain transcript abundance. In tumor regions, TCR transcript counts showed a strong correlation with a T cell transcriptional module score from matched bulk RNA-seq. In the raw uncorrected reads, each unique combination of TCR and UMI appeared more than ten times on average. In non-small cell lung cancer, the study quantitatively compared TCR alpha and beta repertoires across several tumor regions, matched nontumor lung, and blood. Nonsynonymous mutation counts, determined by whole-exome sequencing of tumor tissue, were related to features of the TCR repertoire. Both alpha and beta chains were TCR-sequenced in approximately 220 tumor regions, 64 matched nontumor lung samples and some 56 PBMC samples obtained at surgery. Study-wide findings and limitations: Confirming at a functional level the hypothesis that regional TCRs recognize regional mutations was considered to require additional single-cell paired TCR alpha and beta sequencing. The number of expanded intratumoral alpha and beta TCRs correlated with the tumor nonsynonymous mutation count. Estimated TCR-seq coverage of tumor T cells was only around 7% for alpha chains and about 12% for beta chains. Counts of ubiquitous and regional expanded TCRs correlated with counts of ubiquitous and regional nonsynonymous mutations, respectively.

This clonotype was recorded at least ten times. Its antigen remains undetermined. Per-nucleotide qualities are absent, and no much larger clonotype sits a single base away. Reading from cysteine to phenylalanine, the CDR3 counts 13 amino acids. Left in the record is the CDR3 DNA by itself, 39 bases read in frame from the first base. Trimming costs V 7 bases and J 3 bases, and their ends lie 13 bases apart. Via the germline V gene, CDR1 is MGHDK and CDR2 SYGVNS. Library preparation employed 5' RACE. Sequencing relied on a NextSeq 500. The TCR library protocol attached a unique molecular identifier to each TCR cDNA molecule to allow correction of PCR and sequencing errors. In the authors' own workflow: Decombinator tools were used for TCR identification, UMI-based error correction and CDR3 extraction. Expanded TCRs were defined as those above a frequency of 2 per 1,000, corresponding to the top 1% of the tumor frequency distribution. Expanded tumor TCRs statistically deemed absent (corrected P<0.05) from at least one tumor region were classed as regional, and all other expanded tumor TCRs were classed as ubiquitous. Each repertoire was subsampled 100 times to 5,000 TCRs, after which Renyi diversity was computed with the R vegan package. CDR3 similarity networks were built from amino acid triplet string-kernel similarity, with CDR3s being connected when pairwise similarity was above 0.82. TCRdb's own reprocessing of the public reads used fastp at Q25 and MiXCR and kept productive beta chains. Each entry is one CDR3 protein sequence, shown with its most common DNA and genes. V and J calls and clone size were set by TCRdb, not the authors. The sample profile shows approximately 7,000 distinct CDR3 sequences; about 14% of them were found once. The top ten clones comprise about 7.3% of the sample.

This specimen's time point label, interpreted: sample taken at primary tumor resection. Samples were obtained from approximately 77 patients with early-stage, untreated non-small cell lung cancer from the lung TRACERx cohort. For TCR sequencing, whole RNA was extracted from tumor and nontumor lung tissue, or from cryopreserved PBMC samples, and no cell sorting was done. Only patients with enough RNA available from two or more tumor regions were chosen for TCR sequencing. Tumor and adjacent nontumor lung specimens were reviewed by a lung pathologist before selection. The sequence was obtained from a male donor with early-stage non-small cell lung cancer. Sequencing used lung tumor tissue, obtained at surgery. This receptor chain uses TRBV25-1 and TRBJ2-7; confidence is insufficient to name the D gene. The CDR3 here reads CASTLQGHYEQYF. The sequenced DNA: TGTGCCAGCACCCTTCAAGGGCACTACGAGCAGTACTTC.